This T cell receptor beta chain was observed in a study of cytomegalovirus exposure and HLA in healthy donors (dated by TCRdb to 2015 to 2018). For context, the study as a whole: According to an earlier analysis of a few hundred of the donors, some 170 million T cells yielded roughly 100 million unique TCR beta sequences and less than 300 Gb of sequence data. Approximately 300 gigabases of sequencing data and about 92 million unique TCR sequences made up an early release that covered several hundred HLA-typed donors. Among the roughly 400 genotyped donors, more than 70% belonged to the genetic ancestry cluster associated with self-reported Caucasian donors. The study aimed to test whether signatures of past pathogen exposure could be identified by cataloging public T cell receptors. The study profiled the T cell repertoires of some 610 subjects by immunosequencing and related them to cytomegalovirus serostatus. Along with the roughly 610-subject first cohort, a separate validation cohort of over 90 different subjects was used. To predict cytomegalovirus infection status, the study brought together high-throughput TCR immunosequencing, statistical association of individual TCRs with disease status, and machine learning. A later analysis re-analyzed previously published TCR beta repertoires from hundreds of donors and added high-resolution HLA genotyping to study TCR occurrence patterns. In the later analysis, no new phenotypic data were used to find candidate immune exposures; instead, reliance was placed on TCR beta sequences and their occurrence across donors. An earlier analysis of some 500 of the donors used high-throughput TCR beta sequencing to judge whether each TCR beta V gene segment behaved as functional or pseudogenic. Donor age, sex, ethnicity and CMV serostatus were compiled alongside the repertoire data. Genome-wide SNP genotypes for about 65% of the 666 donors were used in a later genetic analysis, which treated that subset as a discovery cohort. Every discovery cohort repertoire had been produced on one sequencing platform. HLA typing included class I and class II loci at four-digit resolution. The number of typed donors differed by locus: roughly 629-640 for A, B, C, DRB1 and DQB1; approximately 530 for DQA1; 606 for DPA1; and roughly 470 for DPB1. Roughly 5 DR-DQ haplotypes were handled as single units for association and clustering because linkage in the cohort was strong. Across about 370 genotyped donors of the cohort, an average of roughly 230,000 unique TCR beta nucleotide sequences per donor were sequenced, and about a sixth of those sequences were non-productive.

To note about this clone: The clone's antigen remains unknown. No base quality values were provided; no much bigger clone lies one nucleotide off. Other DNA sequences within the sample encode an identical CDR3.

Overall results and qualifications from the work: The study listed 150 to 200 TCR beta chains as associated with cytomegalovirus. The classifier was reported to diagnose cytomegalovirus status with high specificity and sensitivity in both the original cohort and the validation cohort. In an earlier analysis of 587 of the donors, most TCR beta V segments appeared in productive rearrangements about 90% or about 30% of the time, broadly matching IMGT annotations. When HLA alleles, especially DR and DQ, strongly co-occurred, TCR associations were difficult to assign to individual alleles. Presence/absence analyses assumed roughly uniform sequencing depth across donors, an assumption that may not hold. According to a later genetic analysis, donors in an Asian-associated ancestry cluster had fewer N-insertions in productive TCRs than the approximately 690-donor mean. In vitro tests confirmed that a few of the cytomegalovirus-associated TCR beta chains recognize cytomegalovirus antigens. Linkage disequilibrium might explain the correlated functional status among segregating V segments, but an unknown experimental factor could not be ruled out. A cluster of highly shared sequence variants was judged likely to be a technical artifact of the sequencing pipeline. An association between a missense DCLRE1C variant and V-gene and J-gene trimming of TCR beta chains was found in a later genetic analysis and replicated in an independent cohort. The cohort was sequenced for TCR beta chains only, and without alpha or paired-chain data the features that could be detected were limited. In a later analysis, several top co-occurrence clusters were reported to appear linked to parvovirus B19, influenza, CMV and Epstein-Barr virus. Compared with equally common non-associated chains, HLA-associated TCR beta chains in a later analysis were more clonally expanded and had lower generation probabilities. A later analysis found that most CMV-associated TCR beta chains appeared HLA-restricted, with HLA associations seemingly driven largely by CMV exposure. Because HLA typing was missing for some donors at each locus, association tests included only the typed subset. The earlier analysis of around 600 of the donors excluded some 15 rarely observed V segments, including chromosome 9 orphons, because counts were too low. For the cohort, immune exposure information was limited to CMV serostatus. While some public TCRs were present in many individuals, most TCR sequences turned up only very rarely across donors. According to the authors, the approach could potentially be generalized to other disease states and immunological phenotypes. The 87-base-pair reads could not distinguish some IMGT-functional V segments, including TRBV6-2 and TRBV6-3, so those segments were excluded. In a later analysis, TCR association rates were found to vary across HLA loci, with the most associated TCRs seen for DRB1 alleles and the fewest for HLA-C alleles. In a later analysis, some 18,000 TCR beta sequences were associated with specific HLA alleles at a false discovery rate of 0.05. A further reported finding was that TCR beta sequences accurately predicted the HLA-A and HLA-B alleles for most subjects in the first cohort.

In total, around 600 healthy bone marrow donors made up the cohort. Cohort members were all nominally healthy when sampled, although unrecorded immune exposures were likely present. The donor tested CMV seropositive and was one of the 289 seropositive cohort members. A peripheral blood sample was collected from each donor, and TCR beta sequencing was performed on peripheral blood mononuclear cells. The Qiagen DNeasy Blood Extraction Kit was used to extract genomic DNA from the blood cell samples. The V end loses 2 bases and the J end loses 2 bases, and a stretch of 3 bases separates them. The CDR3 holds 12 amino acids from the cysteine to the phenylalanine. Only the CDR3 DNA is retained, 36 bases long and in frame from the first base. CDR1 and CDR2 (MNHNS, SASEGT) derive from the germline V gene. Library prep was done by the immunoSEQ multiplex PCR assay. For the multiplex PCR, a mixture combining 60 forward primers for TCR Vbeta segments and 13 reverse primers for TCR Jbeta segments was used. A multiplex PCR assay on genomic DNA amplified the CDR3 region of rearranged TCR beta genes. On the Illumina HiSeq System, the amplified TCR beta libraries were sequenced as 87-base-pair reads. Turning to the authors' computational methods: A later analysis counted some 80 million unique TCR beta chains across the 666 repertoires, and approximately 11 million of these chains were shared by at least two donors. To remove PCR and sequencing errors, raw reads were error-corrected and collapsed into unique sequences using a nearest-neighbor algorithm that merged closely related sequences. Alignment of CDR3 sequences to IMGT reference sequences was used to assign V, D and J gene segments. For a sequence to be retained, a match of at least six nucleotides was required to both a V gene segment and a J gene segment. A rearrangement was called productive if the CDR3 had no stop codons and remained in frame with V and J, and every other rearrangement was called non-productive. Following IMGT convention, CDR3 was defined as the stretch from the second conserved V-encoded cysteine to the conserved J-encoded phenylalanine. Sequences without an unambiguous match to a single V gene segment were excluded from the earlier analysis of 450 to 650 of the donors. An earlier analysis of several hundred of the donors called V segments functional above 56.7% productive rearrangements and segregating when the between-donor standard deviation exceeded 5%. To diagnose cytomegalovirus status from the catalog of TCR beta chain sequences, a statistical classification framework was built. V and J gene assignment, in a later analysis, came from comparing TCR nucleotide sequences with IMGT/GENE-DB human TR gene sequences. Using the TCRdist pipeline, a later analysis assigned CDR3 sequences along with most-parsimonious VDJ recombination scenarios. A later analysis defined each TCR beta chain by its CDR3 amino acid sequence plus V-gene family, and excluded reads lacking a unique V-gene family. A later analysis removed roughly 590 highly shared, low-generation-probability nucleotide sequences to deal with suspected cross-contamination and a sequencing artifact. For each public chain, a later analysis derived a clonal expansion index from normalized ranks of inferred template counts within each repertoire. In a later analysis, generation probabilities were computed using a VDJ recombination model fitted to out-of-frame rearrangements, and the results were checked against IGoR. In a later analysis, TCR-TCR, TCR-HLA and TCR-CMV co-occurrence was scored with hypergeometric tests, and a repertoire-size bias correction was applied to TCR pairs. To estimate false discovery rates, a later analysis permuted the HLA or CMV assignments 20 times. A later analysis grouped co-occurring TCRs with DBSCAN, adding TCRdist sequence similarity when clustering within HLA-allele-positive subsets. Repertoires with fewer than 30,000 or more than 120,000 public chains, plus five repertoires with anomalous nucleotide sharing, were excluded from co-occurrence clustering. Imported from immuneACCESS, the table was reduced by TCRdb to in-frame sequences with V and J called. These copies leave out some clones; in studies compared against another copy, an unresolved V gene accounts for under half, and the cause of the remainder is not known. Clone size and the V and J calls come from that table; the DNA yielded D and trimming. The sample contains 130,000 or so clones, 77% of them found a single time. The ten largest clonotypes hold 4.5% to 6% of the sample.

This TCR derives from a man younger than 30 in good health and CMV-seropositive. The material sequenced was PBMCs. Here the chain combines TRBV6-1 and TRBJ1-2, with no confidently assigned D gene. The CDR3 sequence is CASSELNYGYTF. DNA sequence: TGTGCCAGCAGTGAATTAAACTATGGCTACACCTTC.